The following is a T cell receptor beta chain sequence with its context. This clonotype was found a few times. The specificity of this receptor is unknown. Within one base of it there is no much larger clone, and no base qualities were kept. The sample is drawn from a study of blood T cells in healthy people across ages (dated by TCRdb to about 2015). Background on the whole study: Template switching captured roughly one uniquely barcoded TCR beta cDNA molecule per two T cells in model experiments. To avoid experimental bias, donors of different ages were spread randomly across the sequencing lanes. The study analyzed two additional independent replicas of 1 million unique cDNA reads from the same blood draw for two donors, one aged 18 to 30 and one aged 80 or older. The donors were divided into four age groups: young (average about 16 years), middle-aged (approximately 39), aged (about 61) and long-lived (roughly 86). Age-related changes in TCR beta repertoire diversity were measured in the study by deep sequencing normalized with unique cDNA molecular identifiers. What the research found in general, with its limitations: Observed TCR beta diversity per million T cells fell roughly linearly with age, and a significant reduction was already apparent by age about 43. Bulk unsorted PBMC profiling prevented conclusive comparison of naive and antigen-experienced compartments. The percentage of naive T cells measured by flow cytometry correlated strongly with observed TCR beta diversity. Estimates of total diversity based on one million sequenced T cells were regarded as lower bounds and as underestimates. The CMV infection status of donors was not known, potentially confounding age-related changes in expanded clonotypes. Compared with the aged group, the long-lived group had more naive CD4+ T cells, fewer expanded clones and increased TCR diversity, suggesting age selection.

The germline V gene sets CDR1 to SGHVS and CDR2 to FQNEAQ. Trimming at the junction amounts to 0 bases on V and 0 bases on J, and the germline ends lie 9 bases apart. Counted from cysteine to phenylalanine, this CDR3 has 17 amino acids. The entry retains the CDR3 DNA only, 51 bases that are in frame from base 1. Donors were roughly 40 systemically healthy Caucasian individuals from Russia aged roughly 6 to 90 years. Around 9.9 milliliters of peripheral blood were collected from each donor into EDTA-treated Vacutainer tubes. Ficoll-Paque density-gradient centrifugation was used to isolate PBMCs, with at least 6.5 million per sample. Trizol reagent was used to extract total RNA from the PBMCs, yielding at least 6 micrograms per sample. For every donor, an aliquot of PBMCs went through flow cytometry to measure the percentages of naive CD45RAhigh/CD27high T cells. Library construction relied on 5' RACE. For sequencing, an Illumina HiSeq 2500 was employed. The second PCR ran for roughly 7 to 12 cycles and used a J-beta primer mix along with a sample-barcoded 5' primer. A unique molecular identifier was introduced onto each TCR beta cDNA molecule by a template-switch 5' adaptor carrying 12 random nucleotides. Each sample yielded at least 2.5 million CDR3-containing paired-end reads. First-strand cDNA was synthesized from all RNA with the Mint cDNA synthesis kit, primed by a TRBC-specific oligonucleotide. Following uracil-DNA glycosylase treatment, a first 18-cycle PCR with universal primers M1SS and BC2_uni_R was performed on all cDNA. As for how the authors treated the data: Each sample was normalized by randomly selecting 1 million high-quality reads, each carrying a distinct molecular identifier. Reads with shared molecular identifiers were discarded instead of being binned into consensus sequences. MiTCR, with a Q25 quality threshold and the strictest error-elimination algorithm, was used for CDR3 identification, clonotype clustering and error correction. Lower-bound total TCR beta diversity was estimated with a nonparametric unseen species model using Euler transformation. Through fastp at Q25 and MiXCR, TCRdb rebuilt clones from the public reads, retaining in-frame beta chains. Under each unique CDR3 protein, matching rows form one entry showing the most common genes and DNA. V and J calls and clone size were set by TCRdb, not the authors. This sample holds roughly 2 million distinct CDR3 sequences; roughly 49% were observed only once. Approximately 2% of the sample goes to the ten largest clones.

The rearranged chain carries TRBV7-8 and TRBJ2-6, with an unclear D gene assignment. Specimen: blood. This TCR was sampled from a woman aged 40-49 years in good health. The encoded CDR3 is CASSLASFGSGANVLTF. The nucleotide sequence is given as TGTGCCAGCAGCTTAGCCTCGTTTGGCTCTGGGGCCAACGTCCTGACTTTC.